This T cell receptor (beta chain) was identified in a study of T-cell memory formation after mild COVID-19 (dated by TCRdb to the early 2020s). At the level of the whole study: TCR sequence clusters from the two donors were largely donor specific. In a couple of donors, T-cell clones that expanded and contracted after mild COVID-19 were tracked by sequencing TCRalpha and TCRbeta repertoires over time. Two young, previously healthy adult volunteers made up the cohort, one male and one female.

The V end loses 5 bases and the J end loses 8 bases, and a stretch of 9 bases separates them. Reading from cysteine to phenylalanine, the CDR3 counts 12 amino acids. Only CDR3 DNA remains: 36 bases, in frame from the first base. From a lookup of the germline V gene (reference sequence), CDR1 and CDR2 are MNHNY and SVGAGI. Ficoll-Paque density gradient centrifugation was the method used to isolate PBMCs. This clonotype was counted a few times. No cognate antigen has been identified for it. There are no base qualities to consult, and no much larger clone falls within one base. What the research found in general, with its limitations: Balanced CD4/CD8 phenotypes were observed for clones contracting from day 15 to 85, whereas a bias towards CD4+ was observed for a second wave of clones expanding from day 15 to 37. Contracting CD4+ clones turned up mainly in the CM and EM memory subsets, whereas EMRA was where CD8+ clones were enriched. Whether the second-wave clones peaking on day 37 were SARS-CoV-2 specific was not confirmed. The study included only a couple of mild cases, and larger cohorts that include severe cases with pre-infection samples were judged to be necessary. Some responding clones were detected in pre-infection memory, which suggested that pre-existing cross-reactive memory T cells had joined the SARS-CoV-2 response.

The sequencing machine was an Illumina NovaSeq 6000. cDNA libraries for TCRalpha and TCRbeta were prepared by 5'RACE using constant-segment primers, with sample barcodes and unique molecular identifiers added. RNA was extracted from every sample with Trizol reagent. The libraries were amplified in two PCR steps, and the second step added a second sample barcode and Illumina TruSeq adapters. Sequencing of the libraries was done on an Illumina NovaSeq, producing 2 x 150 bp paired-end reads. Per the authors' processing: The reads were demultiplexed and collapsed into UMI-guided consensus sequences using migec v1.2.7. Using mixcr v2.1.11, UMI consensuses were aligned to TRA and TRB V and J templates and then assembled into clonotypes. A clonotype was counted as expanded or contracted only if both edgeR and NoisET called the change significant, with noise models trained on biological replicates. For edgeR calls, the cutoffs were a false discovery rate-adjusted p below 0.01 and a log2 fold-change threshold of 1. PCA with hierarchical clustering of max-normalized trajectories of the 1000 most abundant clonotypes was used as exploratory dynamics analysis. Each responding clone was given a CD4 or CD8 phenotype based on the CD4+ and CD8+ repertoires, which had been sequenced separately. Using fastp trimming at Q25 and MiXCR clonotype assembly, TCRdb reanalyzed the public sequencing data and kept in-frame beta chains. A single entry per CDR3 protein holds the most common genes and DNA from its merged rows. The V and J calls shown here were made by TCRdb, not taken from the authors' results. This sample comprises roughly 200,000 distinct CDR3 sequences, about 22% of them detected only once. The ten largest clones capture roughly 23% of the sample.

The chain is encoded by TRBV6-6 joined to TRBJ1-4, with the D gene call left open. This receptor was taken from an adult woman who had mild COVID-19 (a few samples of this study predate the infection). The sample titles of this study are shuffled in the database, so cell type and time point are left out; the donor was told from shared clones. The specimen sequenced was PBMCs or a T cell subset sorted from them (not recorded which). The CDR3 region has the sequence CASSPSWEKLFF. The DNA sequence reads TGTGCCAGCAGTCCCTCCTGGGAAAAACTGTTTTTT.